A selection of T cell receptor beta chains follows, all from one sample in a study of blood T cells in healthy people across ages. MiXCR, run by TCRdb on the 5' RACE reads, gives a single entry per CDR3 protein. The sample records about a million distinct CDR3 sequences, more than 30% being singletons. Sequencing was done on a sample of blood. Receptors originate from a man younger than 30 in good health. Each CDR3 is given with its conserved first and last residue. D genes are given only for firm matches. The size of a clone is reported for some rows only, either as once, few or many, or as a class for expanded clones.

j_call	v_call	d_call	clone_size	cdr3_nt	cdr3_aa
TRBJ1-2	TRBV27	.	.	TGTGCCAGCAGTGTTCATTCCAACTATGGCTACACCTTC	CASSVHSNYGYTF
TRBJ2-1	TRBV11-2	.	.	TGTGTCAGCATTTTTTCGGGGGGCCATCTCTACAATGAGCAGTTCTTC	CVSIFSGGHLYNEQFF
TRBJ1-4	TRBV6-5	.	.	TGTGCCAGCATCCCCCCGGGGGGTGAAAAACTGTTTTTT	CASIPPGGEKLFF
TRBJ1-1	TRBV6-5	.	once	TGTGCCACCATGAAATCGGGGCGCATCGCCCCTGAAGCTTTCTTT	CATMKSGRIAPEAFF
TRBJ2-1	TRBV20-1	.	.	TGCAGTGCGGCTGGGACCTCCTACAATGAGCAGTTCTTC	CSAAGTSYNEQFF
TRBJ2-3	TRBV6-5	.	few	TGTGCCAGCAGTTACTCCACCACAGATGCGCAGTATTTT	CASSYSTTDAQYF
TRBJ2-1	TRBV20-1	TRBD1	.	TGCAGTGCCGGGACAGTGGGTGGGAGCAATGAGCAGTTCTTC	CSAGTVGGSNEQFF
TRBJ2-1	TRBV20-1	TRBD1	.	TGCAGTGCTATTAATGGACAGGGGGCTGGAAATGAGCAGTTCTTC	CSAINGQGAGNEQFF
TRBJ1-1	TRBV20-1	.	few	TGCAGTGCTAGAGACCCGGACGGGAACACTGAAGCTTTCTTT	CSARDPDGNTEAFF
TRBJ1-2	TRBV4-1	.	.	TGCGCCAGCAGCCAAGAGGCGGCAGTTGTCAACTATGGCTACACCTTC	CASSQEAAVVNYGYTF
TRBJ2-3	TRBV12-3/TRBV12-4	TRBD2	few	TGTGCCAGCAGAAGCGGGGGGGGCGCAGATACGCAGTATTTT	CASRSGGGADTQYF
TRBJ2-7	TRBV5-6	.	once	TGTGCCAGCAGTTTCGGGGTAGAGGAGACCCGGTACTTC	CASSFGVEETRYF
TRBJ1-1	TRBV4-1	.	.	TGCGCCAGCAGCCCCCCCAACAGGGCTTCTGAAGCTTTCTTT	CASSPPNRASEAFF
TRBJ1-2	TRBV6-6	TRBD1	.	TGTGCCAGCAGTTTCGGAGGGGGACAGGGGGCGTCTGGCTACACCTTC	CASSFGGGQGASGYTF
TRBJ1-2	TRBV7-2	.	few	TGTGCCAGCAGCTTAAGACAGATTAACTATGGCTACACCTTC	CASSLRQINYGYTF
TRBJ2-1	TRBV27	.	.	TGTGCCAGCAGTTTTGGGGAAAGCCCCTACAATGAGCAGTTCTTC	CASSFGESPYNEQFF
TRBJ2-1	TRBV20-1	TRBD1	.	TGCAGTGTTCCGGGACAGGGTGTATTTTTAACGAACGGCCCCTCCTACAATGAGCAGTTCTTC	CSVPGQGVFLTNGPSYNEQFF
TRBJ1-2	TRBV12-3/TRBV12-4	.	.	TGTGCCAGCAGTTGCTCCGGGACCTATGTCGATGGCTACACCTTC	CASSCSGTYVDGYTF
TRBJ2-7	TRBV10-3	.	once	TGTGCCATCAATGAGGGGAGCTCCTACGAGCAGTACTTC	CAINEGSSYEQYF
TRBJ1-2	TRBV12-3/TRBV12-4	.	many	TGTGCCAGCAGCCCCGGACACCTCTATGGCTACACCTTC	CASSPGHLYGYTF
TRBJ1-3	TRBV7-9	.	few	TGTGCCAGCAGCTCGAGAGCTTTCTCTGGAAACACCATATATTTT	CASSSRAFSGNTIYF
TRBJ2-7	TRBV20-1	TRBD2	.	TGCAGTGCTAGAGATCGGGACTACGGGGCTGGTACCCAGTACTTC	CSARDRDYGAGTQYF
TRBJ2-3	TRBV18	TRBD1	.	TGTGCCAGCTCACCAGGAAACAGGGGACGCGGAGATACGCAGTATTTT	CASSPGNRGRGDTQYF
TRBJ1-1	TRBV20-1	.	once	TGCAGTGCTGGCCGGGACACCCGACGGAACGCTGAAGCTTTCTTT	CSAGRDTRRNAEAFF
TRBJ1-2	TRBV29-1	.	once	TGCAGCGTTGCGAGTGGCGGGGGGTATGCCTATGGCTACACCTTC	CSVASGGGYAYGYTF
TRBJ2-7	TRBV24-1	.	.	TGTGCCACCAGTGATTCTCGTAGCAGGAGCGGCTACGAGCAGTACTTC	CATSDSRSRSGYEQYF
TRBJ2-3	TRBV6-6	TRBD2	few	TGTGCCAGCAGCCGAGACGGGGGGGCAAATACGCAGTATTTT	CASSRDGGANTQYF
TRBJ1-2	TRBV28	.	.	TGTGCCAGCAGTCCATTGTTTGGAGGGGGGGACTATGGCTACACCTTC	CASSPLFGGGDYGYTF
TRBJ1-2	TRBV7-9	.	.	TGTGCCAGCAGCGATGAAATTACAGGATTCTATGGCTACACCTTC	CASSDEITGFYGYTF
TRBJ1-1	TRBV29-1	.	few	TGCAGCGTTGAAGATGGGGGTCCGGCTTTCTTT	CSVEDGGPAFF
TRBJ2-3	TRBV7-2	.	.	TGTGCCAGCAGCGCGGAATTTACAGATACGCAGTATTTT	CASSAEFTDTQYF
TRBJ1-5	TRBV20-1	.	few	TGCAGTGCTAGGGGTTGGGTTGAGCCCCAGCATTTT	CSARGWVEPQHF
TRBJ2-3	TRBV4-3	.	few	TGCGCCAGCAGCCAAGACAGGGGGACTAGCACAGATACGCAGTATTTT	CASSQDRGTSTDTQYF
TRBJ1-5	TRBV6-6	.	many	TGTGCCAGCAGTTACTCGAATCGCCAGCGGTATAGCAATCAGCCCCAGCATTTT	CASSYSNRQRYSNQPQHF
TRBJ2-3	TRBV29-1	.	.	TGCAGCGTTGAAGCGGCCCCCTGGGGCACAGATACGCAGTATTTT	CSVEAAPWGTDTQYF
TRBJ1-2	TRBV5-1	.	few	TGCGCCAGCAGCTTGGGGGCGGGCCTAGGCTACACCTTC	CASSLGAGLGYTF